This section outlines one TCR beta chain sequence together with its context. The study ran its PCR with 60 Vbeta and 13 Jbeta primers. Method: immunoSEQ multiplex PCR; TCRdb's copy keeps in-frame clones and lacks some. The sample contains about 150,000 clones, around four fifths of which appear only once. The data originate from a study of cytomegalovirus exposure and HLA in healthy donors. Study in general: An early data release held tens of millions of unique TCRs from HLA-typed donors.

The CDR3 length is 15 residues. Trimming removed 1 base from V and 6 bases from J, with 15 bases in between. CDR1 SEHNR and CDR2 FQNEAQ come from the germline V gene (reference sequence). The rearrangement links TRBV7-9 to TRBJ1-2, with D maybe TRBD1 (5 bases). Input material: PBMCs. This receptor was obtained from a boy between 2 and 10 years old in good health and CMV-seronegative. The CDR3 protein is CASSLVGHQRNGYTF. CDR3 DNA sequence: TGTGCCAGCAGCTTAGTCGGACATCAGAGAAATGGCTACACCTTC.